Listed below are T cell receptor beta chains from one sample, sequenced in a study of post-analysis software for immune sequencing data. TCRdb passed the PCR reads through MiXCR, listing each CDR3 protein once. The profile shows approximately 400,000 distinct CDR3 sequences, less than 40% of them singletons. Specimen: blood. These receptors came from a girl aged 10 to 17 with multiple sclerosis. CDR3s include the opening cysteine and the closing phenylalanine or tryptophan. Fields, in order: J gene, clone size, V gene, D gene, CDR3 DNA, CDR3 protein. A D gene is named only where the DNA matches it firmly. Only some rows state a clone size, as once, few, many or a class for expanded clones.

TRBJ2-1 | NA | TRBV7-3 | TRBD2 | TGTGCCAGCAGCCTCGGACTAGCGGGGGGCCCTAGGGATGAGCAGTTCTTC | CASSLGLAGGPRDEQFF
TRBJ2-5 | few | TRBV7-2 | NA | TGTGCCAGCAGCCCCTCCCCGTCGGCTGTTAAGGAGACCCAGTACTTC | CASSPSPSAVKETQYF
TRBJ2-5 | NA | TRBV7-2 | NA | TGTGCCAGTCAGTCACCGGGAGAGACCCAGTACTTC | CASQSPGETQYF
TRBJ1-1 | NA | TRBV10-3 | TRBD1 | TGTGCCATCAGTGAGTCGGGGGGACAGGGAAGCGTGAACACTGAAGCTTTCTTT | CAISESGGQGSVNTEAFF
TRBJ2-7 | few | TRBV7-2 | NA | TGTGCCAGCAGCTTAGTCGATGGAGCGGAGCTTCACTCCTACGAGCAGTACTTC | CASSLVDGAELHSYEQYF
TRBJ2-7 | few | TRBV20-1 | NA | TGCAGTGCGGACCCCAAACCGAGCTCCTACGAGCAGTACTTC | CSADPKPSSYEQYF
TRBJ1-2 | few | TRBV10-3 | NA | TGTGCCATCAGTCCGGGACCCTATGGCTACACCTTC | CAISPGPYGYTF
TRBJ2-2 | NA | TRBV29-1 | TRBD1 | TGCAGCGTTCGCCTTGACAGGGCCGCCGGGGAGCTGTTTTTT | CSVRLDRAAGELFF
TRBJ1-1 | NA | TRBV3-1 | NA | TGTGCCAGCAGCCATGGGGGATCGTCGAACACTGAAGCTTTCTTT | CASSHGGSSNTEAFF
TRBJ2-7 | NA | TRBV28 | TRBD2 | TGTGCCAGCAGCCGCGGGGGAGGGGACTACGAGCAGTACTTC | CASSRGGGDYEQYF
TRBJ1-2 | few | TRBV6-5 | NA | TGTGCCAGTTATGGCTACACCTTC | CASYGYTF
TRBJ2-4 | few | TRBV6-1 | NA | TGTGCCACCCCGGACTTAGCCAAAAACATTCAGTACTTC | CATPDLAKNIQYF
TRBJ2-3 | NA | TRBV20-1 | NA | TGCAGTGCTAGGACTACCTACACAGATACGCAGTATTTT | CSARTTYTDTQYF
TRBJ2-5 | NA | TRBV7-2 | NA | TGCGCCAGCAGCATCATACTGGGGTCCCAAGAGACCCAGTACTTC | CASSIILGSQETQYF
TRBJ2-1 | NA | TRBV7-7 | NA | TGTGTTCAGGACAATGAGCAGTTCTTC | CVQDNEQFF
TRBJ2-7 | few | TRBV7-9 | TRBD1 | TGTGCCAGCAGCTTAGCTGGCGCAGGGGGCTTTGACGAGCAGTACTTC | CASSLAGAGGFDEQYF
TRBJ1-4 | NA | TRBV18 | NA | TGTGCCAGCTCACCAGAGCGTAATGAAAAACTGTTTTTT | CASSPERNEKLFF
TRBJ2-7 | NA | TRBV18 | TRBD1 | TGTGCCAGCTCATCCGGACAGGTTCCCTACGAGCAGTACTTC | CASSSGQVPYEQYF
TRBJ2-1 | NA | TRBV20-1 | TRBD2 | TGCAGTGCTAGAGGGGGAACTAGCGGAGAGCAGTTCTTC | CSARGGTSGEQFF
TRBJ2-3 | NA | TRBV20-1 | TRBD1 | TGCAGTGCTAGAGGCGACAGGGCCAGCACAGATACGCAGTATTTT | CSARGDRASTDTQYF
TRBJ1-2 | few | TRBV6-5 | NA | TGTGCCAGCAGTTACTCCGGGGAGGATGGCTACACCTTC | CASSYSGEDGYTF
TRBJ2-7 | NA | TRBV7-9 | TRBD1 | TGTGCCAGCAGCGCTACGTCGGGACAGAGTCTCTACGAGCAGTACTTC | CASSATSGQSLYEQYF
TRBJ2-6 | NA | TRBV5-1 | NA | TGCGCCAGCAGCTTGGACGGGACCAACGTCCTGACTTTC | CASSLDGTNVLTF
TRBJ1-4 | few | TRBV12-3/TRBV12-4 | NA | TGTGCCAGCAGCGGGCCTCCGGGGAAACTGTTTTTT | CASSGPPGKLFF